Below are 28 T cell receptor beta chains sequenced from a single sample in a study of cytomegalovirus exposure and HLA in healthy donors. The study ran its PCR with 60 Vbeta and 13 Jbeta primers. The assay was immunoSEQ multiplex PCR, and TCRdb's table has in-frame clones only and misses some. The top ten hold 2% to 2.5% of the sample, which has more than 110,000 clones, roughly 70% seen once. Sequenced sample: PBMCs. These receptors originate from a woman aged 55 to 70 in good health and CMV-seropositive.

The J gene is TRBJ2-7, the V gene TRBV19; 8 positions agree with TRBD2. Germline CDR1 and CDR2: LNHDA and SQIVND (reference sequence). Unmatched junction bases numbered 8, after V lost 7 bases and J lost 0 bases. This CDR3 is built from 15 residues. CDR3 sequence: CASKTMGLGSYEQYF. The CDR3 nucleotides are TGTGCCAGTAAGACAATGGGACTAGGCTCCTACGAGCAGTACTTC.

This chain connects TRBV5-1 to TRBJ1-1, with unresolved D. The CDR3 extends over 15 amino acids. Germline V gene lookup returns CDR1 SGHRS and CDR2 YFSETQ. Trimming left V 0 bases short and J 0 bases short, with 9 bases between. CDR3 region: CASSLDSGMNTEAFF. In DNA form, the CDR3 reads TGCGCCAGCAGCTTGGATTCGGGGATGAACACTGAAGCTTTCTTT.

The J gene is TRBJ2-7, the V gene TRBV9, with TRBD1 matching 7 bases. CDR3 size: 14 residues. V was clipped by 0 bases and J by 3 bases; unmatched bases: 3. The germline V gene has CDR1 SGDLS and CDR2 YYNGEE. CDR3 coding DNA: TGTGCCAGCAGCGTAGCGGCAGGGGGCTACGAGCAGTACTTC. This translates into CASSVAAGGYEQYF.

With respect to this clone: Compared with germline, one end of the junction differs, possibly owing to a read error. V is TRBV2 and J is TRBJ2-5; TRBD2 matches at 9 bases. Germline lookup yields CDR1 SNHLY and CDR2 FYNNEI. This CDR3 comprises 15 residues. This CDR3 reads CASSEGTSRQETQYF. The CDR3 nucleotides are TGTGCCAGCAGCGAAGGGACTAGCCGCCAAGAGACCCAGTACTTC.

This clone was seen only a few times. V gene TRBV2 combines with J gene TRBJ2-3; D is uncertain. Germline CDR1 SNHLY, CDR2 FYNNEI. The CDR3 contains 12 residues. V lost 4 bases, J lost 5 bases, and 7 bases lay in between. CDR3 DNA sequence: TGTGCCAGCAGTGTCTCCGGAGATACGCAGTATTTT. This translates into CASSVSGDTQYF. The variable domain in full, with the rest retrieved from reference TRBV2 and TRBJ2-3, is EPEVTQTPSHQVTQMGQEVILRCVPISNHLYFYWYRQILGQKVEFLVSFYNNEISEKSEIFDDQFSVERPDGSNFTLKIRSTKLEDSAMYFCASSVSGDTQYFGPGTRLTVL.

The chain couples TRBV2 to TRBJ2-5; weak D call: TRBD1 (6 bases). Trimming took off 3 bases at V and 5 bases at J, with 19 bases between the two ends. The CDR3 runs 16 residues. The germline CDR1 and CDR2 sequences are SNHLY and FYNNEI. The CDR3 here is CASSDAVSQGSETQYF. The CDR3 DNA reads TGTGCCAGCAGTGACGCAGTGTCGCAGGGGTCGGAGACCCAGTACTTC.

The chain uses TRBV11-2 and TRBJ2-7, with 7 bases identical to TRBD1. V lost 4 bases, J lost 4 bases, and 19 bases stayed unmatched. This CDR3 is built from 18 residues. Germline loops: CDR1 SGHAT, CDR2 FQNNGV. The CDR3 DNA reads TGTGCCAGCAGCTCGGAGGTGGGACAGTTACTTAAGGGGTACGAGCAGTACTTC. It yields the protein CASSSEVGQLLKGYEQYF. Full variable domain (missing parts from reference TRBV11-2 and TRBJ2-7): EAGVAQSPRYKIIEKRQSVAFWCNPISGHATLYWYQQILGQGPKLLIQFQNNGVVDDSQLPKDRFSAERLKGVDSTLKIQPAKLEDSAVYLCASSSEVGQLLKGYEQYFGPGTRLTVT.

The V gene is TRBV6-5, the J gene TRBJ2-7; TRBD2 agrees at 8 bases. Trimming removed 6 bases from V and 3 bases from J; junction bases left unmatched: 10. The germline gives CDR1 MNHEY, CDR2 SVGAGI. The CDR3 spans 15 residues. The DNA of the CDR3 is TGTGCCAGCAGGACCAGCGGGGGAGGTAACTACGAGCAGTACTTC. This codes for CASRTSGGGNYEQYF.

The chain recombines TRBV5-3 with TRBJ2-3, with D tentatively TRBD2 (6 bases). TRBV5-3 is noted as an ORF with a role that remains uncertain. V lost 0 bases and J lost 2, with 10 bases in between. This CDR3 contains 15 residues. The CDR3 bases are TGTGCCAGAAGCTTGGCAGCGGGCAACACAGATACGCAGTATTTT. This encodes CARSLAAGNTDTQYF.

V is TRBV5-4 and J is TRBJ2-7, with D perhaps TRBD1 (6 bases). The CDR3 has 15 amino acids. Trimming left V 3 bases short and J 6 bases short, with 19 bases between. From germline, CDR1 is SGHNT and CDR2 YYREEE (reference sequence). The CDR3, as DNA: TGTGCCAGCAGCTCGACAGGACAGACTCCCGGCGAGCAGTACTTC. Protein product: CASSSTGQTPGEQYF.

The chain is built from TRBV4-2 and TRBJ1-2, with TRBD1 as a possible D gene (5 bases). CDR3 length: 14 amino acids. V gave up 2 bases and J gave up 3 bases, with 10 bases separating them. Germline CDR1 LGHNA, CDR2 YNFKEQ. CDR3 sequence reads: CASSQTGGDYGYTF. CDR3 nucleotide sequence: TGTGCCAGCAGCCAAACCGGGGGAGACTATGGCTACACCTTC.

The rearrangement links TRBV15 to TRBJ1-1; 12 bases align to TRBD1. In germline, CDR1 is LNHNV, CDR2 YYDKDF (reference sequence). V shed 1 base, J shed 8 bases, and the junction held 8 bases outside the gene matches. This CDR3 is 16 amino acids long. CDR3 sequence (DNA): TGTGCCACCAGCAGAGGCCGGGGACAGGGGGCTGGAGAAGCTTTCTTT. It yields the protein CATSRGRGQGAGEAFF. Complete variable domain (other parts from reference TRBV15 and TRBJ1-1): DAMVIQNPRYQVTQFGKPVTLSCSQTLNHNVMYWYQQKSSQAPKLLFHYYDKDFNNEADTPDNFQSRRPNTSFCFLDIRSPGLGDTAMYLCATSRGRGQGAGEAFFGQGTRLTVV.

The chain links TRBV29-1 to TRBJ1-1, with 7 bases aligning to TRBD1. V lost 4 bases, J lost 5 bases, and 4 bases stayed unmatched. This CDR3 is built from 12 residues. The germline V gene has CDR1 SQVTM and CDR2 ANQGSEA. This CDR3 reads CSVARGETEAFF. The CDR3 DNA is TGCAGCGTTGCCAGGGGGGAAACTGAAGCTTTCTTT.

This rearrangement joins TRBV29-1 to TRBJ1-4; D gene unclear. V gave up 5 bases and J gave up 8 bases, with 18 bases separating them. CDR3 length: 14 residues. The germline V gene encodes CDR1 SQVTM and CDR2 ANQGSEA. In DNA, the CDR3 is TGCAGCGTTTCTTTCGGGGTCAAAGGGGAAAAACTGTTTTTT. This gives the protein CSVSFGVKGEKLFF.

This clone appeared a few times. In nucleotides, the CDR3 is TGTGCCAGCAGGGGGCCGGTAGTCTACGAGCAGTACTTC. It yields the protein CASRGPVVYEQYF. This chain uses TRBV28 with TRBJ2-7; D is perhaps TRBD1 (5 bases). This CDR3 is built from 13 residues. Germline loops: CDR1 MDHEN, CDR2 SYDVKM. V was trimmed by 6 bases and J by 3 bases, leaving 12 bases between them.

V and J are TRBV29-1 and TRBJ2-1, with D possibly TRBD2 on 6 matching bases. With 4 bases removed from V and 0 bases from J, the gap between germline ends came to 10 bases. The V gene's germline CDR1 is SQVTM and CDR2 ANQGSEA. The CDR3 contains 14 residues. The CDR3 nucleotides are TGCAGCGTTGCGTGGAGGGCCTCCTACAATGAGCAGTTCTTC. This codes for CSVAWRASYNEQFF.

The table lists this clone with a few counts. This chain uses TRBV7-9 with TRBJ2-6; D perhaps matches TRBD2 (6 bases). The V gene's germline CDR1 is SEHNR and CDR2 FQNEAQ (reference sequence). The CDR3 is 16 residues long. The germline V and J ends were trimmed by 4 bases and 2 bases, with 12 bases remaining between them. CDR3 region: CASSSRRDAGANVLTF. CDR3 sequence (DNA): TGTGCCAGCAGCTCAAGGAGGGACGCTGGGGCCAACGTCCTGACTTTC.

This sequence joins TRBV28 and TRBJ2-7; 8 bases line up with TRBD2. Germline-derived CDR1 and CDR2 are MDHEN and SYDVKM. This CDR3 comprises 15 residues. V trimming: 5 bases; J trimming: 1 base; junction bases outside the gene matches: 7. The CDR3 bases are TGTGCCAGCAGTGACCCGGGACTAGGATCCTACGAGCAGTACTTC. Amino acids: CASSDPGLGSYEQYF.

This chain connects TRBV7-9 to TRBJ2-2, with TRBD1 matching over 8 bases. This CDR3 contains 15 residues. The germline V gene encodes CDR1 SEHNR and CDR2 FQNEAQ (reference sequence). With V trimmed by 5 bases and J by 1 base, 3 bases remained unmatched. CDR3 sequence reads: CASSRQGKNTGELFF. In nucleotides, the CDR3 is TGTGCCAGCAGCCGACAGGGGAAGAACACCGGGGAGCTGTTTTTT.

V usage is TRBV29-1 and J usage is TRBJ1-2, with TRBD1 matching over 8 bases. The length of the CDR3 is 15 residues. V shed 4 bases, J shed 0 bases, and the junction held 7 bases outside the gene matches. In germline, CDR1 is SQVTM, CDR2 ANQGSEA. CDR3 coding DNA: TGCAGCGTTGGACAGGGGTTAGGGGCTAACTATGGCTACACCTTC. Its translation: CSVGQGLGANYGYTF.

The CDR3 DNA is TGTGCCATCAGTGTGGAGTCTAGCGAGTTCGGGGCCTACGAGCAGTACTTC. Translation: CAISVESSEFGAYEQYF. The chain recombines TRBV10-3 with TRBJ2-7; weak D call: TRBD2 (6 bases). Per germline, CDR1 ENHRY and CDR2 SYGVKD. This CDR3 spans 17 amino acids. V was trimmed by 4 bases and J by 2 bases, leaving 21 bases between them.

The chain joins TRBV7-6 to TRBJ1-5; D is unclear. The V gene lost 4 bases and the J gene lost 4 bases, with 11 bases spanning the gap. The CDR3 consists of 14 residues. Germline V CDR1 and CDR2: SGHVS, FNYEAQ. CDR3 loop: CASSSKGGNQPQHF. The CDR3 DNA follows: TGTGCCAGCAGCTCAAAAGGCGGGAATCAGCCCCAGCATTTT.

V and J are TRBV5-1 and TRBJ2-1, with D possibly matching TRBD2 (6 bases). V lost 2 bases and J lost 4, with 19 bases in between. Per germline, CDR1 SGHRS and CDR2 YFSETQ. The CDR3 is made up of 17 amino acids. CDR3 loop: CASSFRVGTRSYNEQFF. Written as DNA, the CDR3 is TGCGCCAGCAGCTTCAGGGTAGGGACTCGGAGTTACAATGAGCAGTTCTTC.

This chain uses TRBV7-3 with TRBJ2-5; TRBD1 is a possible D gene (6 bases). The CDR3 covers 15 residues. Trimming removed 1 base at V and 5 bases at J, with 14 bases between. CDR1 and CDR2 (germline): SGHTA, FQGTGA. The DNA of the CDR3 is TGTGCCAGCAGCTTAAATCCGTGGGGGCGGGAGACCCAGTACTTC. The encoded protein is CASSLNPWGRETQYF.

The chain combines TRBV5-1 with TRBJ2-7; 11 nucleotides match TRBD2. With 0 bases clipped from V and 1 base from J, the junction kept 3 bases outside the gene matches. The CDR3 runs 16 residues. CDR1 is SGHRS and CDR2 is YFSETQ in the germline V gene. CDR3 nucleotide sequence: TGCGCCAGCAGCTTGGTACTAGCGGGAGCATCCTACGAGCAGTACTTC. Its protein product is CASSLVLAGASYEQYF.

This chain connects TRBV9 to TRBJ2-3, with TRBD2 matching over 9 bases. The CDR3 sequence is 15 residues long. Germline V lookup: CDR1 SGDLS, CDR2 YYNGEE. V trimming: 8 bases; J trimming: 5 bases; junction bases outside the gene matches: 12. CDR3 bases: TGTGCCAGTGCCAAGGGAGCGGGAGGTGGAGATACGCAGTATTTT. This encodes CASAKGAGGGDTQYF.

This chain links TRBV14 with TRBJ1-4, with 7 bases identical to TRBD1. The germline V gene has CDR1 SGHDN and CDR2 FVKESK. The CDR3 is made up of 13 amino acids. V was clipped by 2 bases and J by 10 bases; unmatched bases: 4. Here the CDR3 DNA reads TGTGCCAGCAGCCAAATCACAGGGGTAAAACTGTTTTTT. Translated, it gives CASSQITGVKLFF.

This clone was seen a few times. V gene TRBV7-2 combines with J gene TRBJ1-5; the match to TRBD1 covers 8 bases. The CDR3 is made up of 14 amino acids. Trimming cost V 2 bases and J 5 bases; bases outside gene matches: 2. The germline V gene has CDR1 SGHTA and CDR2 FQGNSA. The CDR3 here is CASSLMTGDQPQHF. DNA for the CDR3: TGTGCCAGCAGCTTAATGACAGGGGATCAGCCCCAGCATTTT.